These 10 T cell receptor beta chains originate from one sample sequenced in a study of Graves' ophthalmopathy and Graves' hyperthyroidism. As the template, RNA transcripts were used to amplify TCR beta CDR3 regions. RT-PCR with HTBI primers came first, then second-round multiplex PCR. TCRdb analysed the multiplex PCR reads with MiXCR anew, one entry per CDR3 protein. The sample includes roughly 1.1 million distinct CDR3 sequences, about 38% seen only once; the top ten take over 8.5%. The sample was peripheral blood or thyroid tissue (not recorded which). The receptors shown here come from an adult man with Graves' hyperthyroidism.

This clonotype was counted a single time. The V call is TRBV7-9, the J call TRBJ2-5, with 8 bases fitting TRBD2. Trimming removed 1 base from V and 1 base from J; junction bases left unmatched: 5. CDR1 SEHNR and CDR2 FQNEAQ come from the germline V gene (reference sequence). The CDR3 is 16 amino acids. The CDR3 sequence: CASSLGGGYIQETQYF. In DNA form, the CDR3 reads TGTGCCAGCAGCTTAGGCGGGGGGTACATCCAAGAGACCCAGTACTTC.

This clonotype has a handful of counts. The chain uses TRBV30 and TRBJ1-5, with TRBD1 identical over 9 bases. This CDR3 is built from 15 residues. V was pared by 2 bases and J by 6 bases, with 8 bases of the junction left unmatched. The V gene's germline CDR1 is GTSNPN and CDR2 SVGIG (reference sequence). The DNA for the CDR3 is TGTGCCTGGAGTACCGGGGACAGGGTAAGTCAGCCCCAGCATTTT. It translates to CAWSTGDRVSQPQHF.

This rearrangement joins TRBV11-2 to TRBJ2-7; 9 positions agree with TRBD2. The V gene's germline CDR1 is SGHAT and CDR2 FQNNGV. V lost 5 bases, J lost 0 bases, and 8 bases stayed unmatched. The CDR3 is 16 residues long. The CDR3 reads CASSPVAGAASYEQYF. CDR3 DNA sequence: TGTGCCAGCAGCCCAGTAGCGGGAGCTGCCTCCTACGAGCAGTACTTC. The full variable domain, in which reference TRBV11-2 and TRBJ2-7 provide the parts outside the CDR3, is EAGVAQSPRYKIIEKRQSVAFWCNPISGHATLYWYQQILGQGPKLLIQFQNNGVVDDSQLPKDRFSAERLKGVDSTLKIQPAKLEDSAVYLCASSPVAGAASYEQYFGPGTRLTVT.

This clonotype was found many times. The chain carries TRBV10-3 and TRBJ2-2; D unresolved. The CDR3 is made up of 12 amino acids. Trimming cost V 2 bases and J 2 bases, with 0 bases left between them. Germline V lookup: CDR1 ENHRY, CDR2 SYGVKD. In DNA, the CDR3 is TGTGCCATCAGTGAGAACACCGGGGAGCTGTTTTTT. Protein sequence: CAISENTGELFF.

This clonotype showed up just a few times. The rearrangement joins TRBV6-2 or TRBV6-3 to TRBJ1-5, with D possibly TRBD1 on 5 matching bases. The CDR3 covers 15 residues. Germline V gives CDR1 MNHEY, CDR2 SVGEGT. The V and J ends lost 6 bases and 1 base respectively, with 13 bases between them. The CDR3 DNA reads as TGTGCCAGCAGCGCGATCGACAGAAGCAATCAGCCCCAGCATTTT. As protein: CASSAIDRSNQPQHF.

Comments on this clonotype: Mismatch with germline at one junction end may stem from a read error. The rearrangement links TRBV2 to TRBJ1-6, with a weak D call TRBD1 (5 bases). Germline assignment: CDR1 SNHLY and CDR2 FYNNEI. CDR3 size: 18 residues. CDR3 residues: CASSTGLAGPSYNSPLHF. CDR3 nucleotides: TGTGCCAGCAGCACGGGACTAGCGGGGCCCTCCTACAATTCACCCCTCCACTTT.

Turning to this clonotype: A read error may explain this, as a much larger clone is one base away. The chain couples TRBV9 to TRBJ2-2; weak D call: TRBD1 (5 bases). This CDR3 is 15 amino acids long. V was cut by 5 bases and J by 6 bases, with 17 bases left in between. Looked up from germline, CDR1 is SGDLS and CDR2 is YYNGEE. CDR3 DNA sequence: TGTGCCAGCAGAGTCTCAGGGTCCCCCGCCGGGGAGCTGTTTTTT. Translation gives CASRVSGSPAGELFF. Based on the CDR3 plus reference TRBV9 and TRBJ2-2, the full variable domain is DSGVTQTPKHLITATGQRVTLRCSPRSGDLSVYWYQQSLDQGLQFLIQYYNGEERAKGNILERFSAQQFPDLHSELNLSSLELGDSALYFCASRVSGSPAGELFFGEGSRLTVL.

This clonotype has only one observation. The chain carries TRBV6-5 and TRBJ2-6; weak D call: TRBD1 (6 bases). CDR1 and CDR2 from the germline V gene are MNHEY and SVGAGI. This CDR3 is built from 19 residues. V lost 0 bases to trimming and J lost 10 bases, with 25 bases between them. DNA of the CDR3: TGTGCCAGCAGTTACTCGGGAAGCCCGGGACACCACTCAGCTAACGTCCTGACTTTC. It codes for CASSYSGSPGHHSANVLTF.

The J gene is TRBJ1-4, the V gene TRBV7-8; the D gene is possibly TRBD1 (6 bases). Germline V gene lookup returns CDR1 SGHVS and CDR2 FQNEAQ. V lost 6 bases and J 7 bases, leaving 21 bases between the germline ends. The CDR3 is 16 residues long. In nucleotides, the CDR3 is TGTGCCAGCAGTCCTTTGGGGGCCGCCCTTCCTGAAAAACTGTTTTTT. This gives the protein CASSPLGAALPEKLFF.

The table lists this clonotype with many counts. This chain joins TRBV6-5 and TRBJ2-7, with D perhaps being TRBD1 or TRBD2 (5 bases each). The V end was cut by 5 bases, the J end by 0 bases, with 11 bases between. Germline V gene sequence: CDR1 MNHEY, CDR2 SVGAGI. The CDR3 is made up of 14 amino acids. The CDR3 DNA reads as TGTGCCAGCAGTGACTGGGGGAGCTCCTACGAGCAGTACTTC. Amino acids: CASSDWGSSYEQYF.